These T cell receptor beta chains were read from a single sample in a study of blood T cell repertoires in COVID-19. Using immunoSEQ multiplex PCR, the repertoire was profiled, and TCRdb retains in-frame clones only, with some absent. The table includes under 300,000 clones, more than 60% detected once. The sample comprised peripheral blood. The receptors derive from a woman aged 40 to 49 with active or convalescent COVID-19. Both conserved end residues are part of each CDR3. The D gene is left open where the match is weak. Rows may omit the clone size; those that give it use once, few, many or a size class.

j_gene | v_gene | abundance | d_gene | CDR3nt | CDR3aa
TRBJ1-5 | TRBV21-1 | . | . | TGTGCCAGCAGCACCCGGGATCTAAATCAGCCCCAGCATTTT | CASSTRDLNQPQHF
TRBJ2-3 | TRBV10-3 | . | TRBD2 | TGTGCCATCAGGCCGAGCGGGGGGGCGGGAGATACGCAGTATTTT | CAIRPSGGAGDTQYF
TRBJ2-3 | TRBV7-2 | . | . | TGTGCCAGCAGCCCCACAAATTCGGATACGCAGTATTTT | CASSPTNSDTQYF
TRBJ1-2 | TRBV5-1 | few | . | TGCGCCAGCAGCCAAGGGAGAGAAAATGGCTACACCTTC | CASSQGRENGYTF
TRBJ2-5 | TRBV21-1 | once | . | TGTGCCAGCAACCCGACTCCCAAAGGAGAAGAGACCCAGTACTTC | CASNPTPKGEETQYF
TRBJ2-3 | TRBV19 | . | TRBD1 | TGTGCCAGTAGTATAGGCCGGGACAGGGGAGGTACGCAGTATTTT | CASSIGRDRGGTQYF
TRBJ1-1 | TRBV28 | . | . | TGTGCCAGCAGTTTACCTGTTCTGACTGAAGCTTTCTTT | CASSLPVLTEAFF
TRBJ1-5 | TRBV28 | . | TRBD1 | TGTGCCAGCAGGAAACCGGGACAGGGTGGGCAGCCCCAGCATTTT | CASRKPGQGGQPQHF
TRBJ1-1 | TRBV19 | once | TRBD1 | TGTGCCAGTAGTATAGCCTGGACAGGGAAAACTGAAGCTTTCTTT | CASSIAWTGKTEAFF
TRBJ2-1 | TRBV29-1 | . | . | TGCAGCCAACACGTATCCTACAATGAGCAGTTCTTC | CSQHVSYNEQFF
TRBJ2-3 | TRBV15 | . | . | TGTGCCACCAGCAGAGATGGTCAGGCCCCAGATACGCAGTATTTT | CATSRDGQAPDTQYF